This paragraph reports one T cell receptor (beta chain). Between the trimmed V and J ends, which lost 5 bases and 1 base, there was a span of 20 bases. CDR1 and CDR2 (germline): KGHDR, SFDVKD. This CDR3 spans 18 amino acids. Sequenced by immunoSEQ multiplex PCR; TCRdb stores in-frame clones only, minus some. The sample shows more than 70,000 clones, about 90% of them seen only once. The entry originates in a study of control samples from healthy donors and cancer patients. This TCR was recovered from a man aged 60 to 69 with lung cancer. Sequenced input: PBMCs. The J gene is TRBJ2-1, the V gene TRBV24-1; possibly TRBD2 for D (6 bases). Here the CDR3 reads CATSVSAGAGLSYNEQFF. The DNA for the CDR3 is TGTGCCACCAGTGTCTCAGCCGGTGCGGGACTTTCCTACAATGAGCAGTTCTTC.